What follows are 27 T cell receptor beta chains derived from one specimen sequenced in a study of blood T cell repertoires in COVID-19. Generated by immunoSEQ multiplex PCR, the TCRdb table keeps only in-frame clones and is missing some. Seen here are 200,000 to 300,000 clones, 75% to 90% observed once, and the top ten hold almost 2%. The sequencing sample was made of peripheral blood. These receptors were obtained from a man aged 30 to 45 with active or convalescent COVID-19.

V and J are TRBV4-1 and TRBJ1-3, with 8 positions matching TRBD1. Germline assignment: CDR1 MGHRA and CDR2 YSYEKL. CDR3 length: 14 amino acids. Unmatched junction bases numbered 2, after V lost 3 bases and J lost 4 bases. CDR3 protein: CASSQRTGGNTIYF. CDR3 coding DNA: TGCGCCAGCAGCCAGCGGACAGGGGGAAACACCATATATTTT.

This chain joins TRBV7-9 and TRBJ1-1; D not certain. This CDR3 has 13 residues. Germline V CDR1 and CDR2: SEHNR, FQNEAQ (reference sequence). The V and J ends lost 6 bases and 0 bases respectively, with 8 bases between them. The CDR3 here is CASRQTMNTEAFF. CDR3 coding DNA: TGTGCCAGCAGACAAACCATGAACACTGAAGCTTTCTTT.

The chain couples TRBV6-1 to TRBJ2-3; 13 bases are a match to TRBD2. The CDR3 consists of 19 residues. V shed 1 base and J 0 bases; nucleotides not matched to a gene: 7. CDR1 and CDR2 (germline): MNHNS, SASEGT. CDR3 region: CASSEVLAGGLESTDTQYF. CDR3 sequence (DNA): TGTGCCAGCAGTGAAGTACTAGCGGGGGGGCTGGAAAGCACAGATACGCAGTATTTT.

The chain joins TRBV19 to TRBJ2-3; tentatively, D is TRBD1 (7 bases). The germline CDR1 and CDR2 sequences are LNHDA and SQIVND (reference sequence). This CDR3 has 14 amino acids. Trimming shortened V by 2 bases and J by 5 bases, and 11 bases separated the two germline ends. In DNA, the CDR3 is TGTGCCAGTAGTATACAGGGGGGTGGAGATACGCAGTATTTT. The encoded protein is CASSIQGGGDTQYF.

The CDR3 region is CASSRPGGASTGELFF. For the CDR3, the DNA is TGTGCCAGCAGCAGACCGGGGGGGGCTAGCACCGGGGAGCTGTTTTTT. The chain links TRBV9 to TRBJ2-2; 8 bases fit TRBD2. The CDR3 loop spans 16 amino acids. Germline trimming cut 4 bases from V and 4 bases from J; bases unmatched to any gene: 9. Germline V gene lookup returns CDR1 SGDLS and CDR2 YYNGEE.

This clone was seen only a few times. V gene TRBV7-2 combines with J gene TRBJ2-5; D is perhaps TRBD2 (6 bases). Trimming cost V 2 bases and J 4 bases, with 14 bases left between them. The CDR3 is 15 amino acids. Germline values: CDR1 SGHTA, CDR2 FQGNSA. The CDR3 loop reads CASSLPATSRETQYF. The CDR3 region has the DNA TGTGCCAGCAGCTTACCGGCGACTAGTAGAGAGACCCAGTACTTC. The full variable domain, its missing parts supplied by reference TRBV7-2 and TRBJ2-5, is GAGVSQSPSNKVTEKGKDVELRCDPISGHTALYWYRQSLGQGLEFLIYFQGNSAPDKSGLPSDRFSAERTGGSVSTLTIQRTQQEDSAVYLCASSLPATSRETQYFGPGTRLLVL.

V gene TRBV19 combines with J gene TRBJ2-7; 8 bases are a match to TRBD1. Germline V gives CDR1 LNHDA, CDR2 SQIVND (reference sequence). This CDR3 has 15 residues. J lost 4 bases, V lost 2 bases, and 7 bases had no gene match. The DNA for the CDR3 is TGTGCCAGTAGTATAACCGGGACAGGAGAGTACGAGCAGTACTTC. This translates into CASSITGTGEYEQYF.

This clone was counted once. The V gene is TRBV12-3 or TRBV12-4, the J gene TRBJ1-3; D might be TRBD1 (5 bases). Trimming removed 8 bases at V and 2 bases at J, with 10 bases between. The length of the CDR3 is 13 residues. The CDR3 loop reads CASSAGAGNTIYF. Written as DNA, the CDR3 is TGTGCCAGCTCTGCGGGGGCTGGAAACACCATATATTTT.

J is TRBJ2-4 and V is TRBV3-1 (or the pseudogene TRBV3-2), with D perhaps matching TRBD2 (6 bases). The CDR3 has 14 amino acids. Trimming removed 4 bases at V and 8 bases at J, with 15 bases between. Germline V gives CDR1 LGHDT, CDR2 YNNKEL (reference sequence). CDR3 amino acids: CASSPRDSGDIQYF. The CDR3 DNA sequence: TGTGCCAGCAGCCCCCGGGACTCCGGAGACATTCAGTACTTC.

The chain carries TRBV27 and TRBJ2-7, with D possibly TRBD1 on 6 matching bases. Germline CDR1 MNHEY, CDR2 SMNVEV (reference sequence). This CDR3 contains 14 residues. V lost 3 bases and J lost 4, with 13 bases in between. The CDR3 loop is CASSFLGQGYEQYF. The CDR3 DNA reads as TGTGCCAGCAGTTTTTTGGGACAAGGATACGAGCAGTACTTC.

CDR3 bases: TGTGCCAGCAGCTTGGGGTTGCGGGGGACCTACGAGCAGTACTTC. It encodes CASSLGLRGTYEQYF. The V call is TRBV5-6, the J call TRBJ2-7, with 7 bases aligning to TRBD2. The CDR3 extends over 15 amino acids. The V and J ends lost 0 bases and 2 bases, in that order; junction bases with no gene match: 5. From germline, CDR1 is SGHDT and CDR2 YYEEEE.

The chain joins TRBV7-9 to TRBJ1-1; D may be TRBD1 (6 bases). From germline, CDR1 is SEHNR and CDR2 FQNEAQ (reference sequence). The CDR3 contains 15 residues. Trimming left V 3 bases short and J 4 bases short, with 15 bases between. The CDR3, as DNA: TGTGCCAGCAGCTTCGAGACAGGTATGGGCACTGAAGCTTTCTTT. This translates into CASSFETGMGTEAFF.

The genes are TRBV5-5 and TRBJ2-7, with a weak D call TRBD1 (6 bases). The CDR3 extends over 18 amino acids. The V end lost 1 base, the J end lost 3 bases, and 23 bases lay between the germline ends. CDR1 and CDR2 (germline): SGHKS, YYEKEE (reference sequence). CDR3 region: CASSLSSGAGNLVYEQYF. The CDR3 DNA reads TGTGCCAGCAGCTTGAGTTCAGGGGCTGGCAATCTCGTCTACGAGCAGTACTTC.

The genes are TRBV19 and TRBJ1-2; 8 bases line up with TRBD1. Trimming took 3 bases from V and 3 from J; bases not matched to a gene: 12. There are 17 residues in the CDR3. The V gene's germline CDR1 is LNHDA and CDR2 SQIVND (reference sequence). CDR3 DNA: TGTGCCAGTAGTATTGAGCAGGGGGCGCGTCTGGACTATGGCTACACCTTC. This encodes CASSIEQGARLDYGYTF. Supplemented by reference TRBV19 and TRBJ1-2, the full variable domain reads DGGITQSPKYLFRKEGQNVTLSCEQNLNHDAMYWYRQDPGQGLRLIYYSQIVNDFQKGDIAEGYSVSREKKESFPLTVTSAQKNPTAFYLCASSIEQGARLDYGYTFGSGTRLTVV.

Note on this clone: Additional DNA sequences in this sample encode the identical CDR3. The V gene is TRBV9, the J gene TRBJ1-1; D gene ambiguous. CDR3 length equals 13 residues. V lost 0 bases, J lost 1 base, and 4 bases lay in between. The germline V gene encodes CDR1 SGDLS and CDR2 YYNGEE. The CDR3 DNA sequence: TGTGCCAGCAGCGTAGCAGGGAACACTGAAGCTTTCTTT. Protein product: CASSVAGNTEAFF.

The CDR3 coding sequence is TGTGCCAGCAGCAAGACAGGGGAGGGCACTGAAGCTTTCTTT. This encodes CASSKTGEGTEAFF. The chain is built from TRBV7-9 and TRBJ1-1; 8 bases line up with TRBD1. The CDR3 extends over 14 amino acids. After removal of 5 bases from V and 4 bases from J, the junction contained 6 bases not matched to a gene. Per germline, CDR1 SEHNR and CDR2 FQNEAQ (reference sequence).

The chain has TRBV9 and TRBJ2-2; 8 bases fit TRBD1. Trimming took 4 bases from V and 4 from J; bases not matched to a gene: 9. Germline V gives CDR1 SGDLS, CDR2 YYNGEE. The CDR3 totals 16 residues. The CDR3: CASSSRTGMATGELFF. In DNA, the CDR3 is TGTGCCAGCAGCTCCAGGACAGGGATGGCCACCGGGGAGCTGTTTTTT.

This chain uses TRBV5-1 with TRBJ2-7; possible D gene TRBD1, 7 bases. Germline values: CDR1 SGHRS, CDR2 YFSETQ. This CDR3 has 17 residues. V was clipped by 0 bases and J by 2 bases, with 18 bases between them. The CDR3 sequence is CASSLGPDRRGTYEQYF. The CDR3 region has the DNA TGCGCCAGCAGCTTGGGTCCGGACAGGAGGGGAACCTACGAGCAGTACTTC.

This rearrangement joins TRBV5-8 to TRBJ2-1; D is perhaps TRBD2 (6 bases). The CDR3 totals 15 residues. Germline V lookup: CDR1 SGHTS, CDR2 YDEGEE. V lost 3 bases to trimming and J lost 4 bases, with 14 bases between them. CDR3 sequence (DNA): TGTGCCAGCAGCTCCGGGACTTTTTCTTACAATGAGCAGTTCTTC. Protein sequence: CASSSGTFSYNEQFF.

The CDR3: CASSYGRDYYGYTF. CDR3 DNA: TGTGCCAGCAGTTACGGGAGAGACTACTATGGCTACACCTTC. The genes are TRBV6-2 or TRBV6-3 and TRBJ1-2; D ambiguous. V was trimmed by 2 bases and J by 3 bases, leaving 10 bases between them. The CDR3 sequence is 14 residues long. The V gene's germline CDR1 is MNHEY and CDR2 SVGEGT.

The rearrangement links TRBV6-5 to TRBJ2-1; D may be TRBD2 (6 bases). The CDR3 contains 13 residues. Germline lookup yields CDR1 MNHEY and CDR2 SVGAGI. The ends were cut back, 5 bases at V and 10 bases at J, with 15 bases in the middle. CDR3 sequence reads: CASSSYSGREQFF. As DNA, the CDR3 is TGTGCCAGCAGTAGTTACTCAGGGAGGGAGCAGTTCTTC.

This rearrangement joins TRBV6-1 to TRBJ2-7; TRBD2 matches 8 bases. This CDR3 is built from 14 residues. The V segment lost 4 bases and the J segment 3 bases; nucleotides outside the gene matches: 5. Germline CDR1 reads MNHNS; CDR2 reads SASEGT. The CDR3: CASSAAGADYEQYF. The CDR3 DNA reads TGTGCCAGCAGTGCAGCGGGGGCCGACTACGAGCAGTACTTC.

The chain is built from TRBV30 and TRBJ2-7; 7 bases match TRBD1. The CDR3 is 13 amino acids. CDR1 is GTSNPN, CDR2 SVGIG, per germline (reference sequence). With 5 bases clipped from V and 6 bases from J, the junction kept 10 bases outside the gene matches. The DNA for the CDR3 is TGTGCCTGGCAAGGGGGACAGATCTTCGAGCAGTACTTC. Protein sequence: CAWQGGQIFEQYF.

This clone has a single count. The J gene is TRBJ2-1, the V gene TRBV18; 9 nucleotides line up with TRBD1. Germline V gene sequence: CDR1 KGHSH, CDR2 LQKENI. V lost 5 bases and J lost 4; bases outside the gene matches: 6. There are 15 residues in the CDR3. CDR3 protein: CASSSLQGAYNEQFF. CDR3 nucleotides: TGTGCCAGCTCATCGCTACAGGGGGCGTACAATGAGCAGTTCTTC.

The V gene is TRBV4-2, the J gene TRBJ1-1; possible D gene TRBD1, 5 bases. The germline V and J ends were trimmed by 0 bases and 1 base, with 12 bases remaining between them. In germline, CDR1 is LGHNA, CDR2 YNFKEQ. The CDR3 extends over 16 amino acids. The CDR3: CASSQEGAPRNTEAFF. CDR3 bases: TGTGCCAGCAGCCAAGAAGGGGCCCCAAGGAACACTGAAGCTTTCTTT.

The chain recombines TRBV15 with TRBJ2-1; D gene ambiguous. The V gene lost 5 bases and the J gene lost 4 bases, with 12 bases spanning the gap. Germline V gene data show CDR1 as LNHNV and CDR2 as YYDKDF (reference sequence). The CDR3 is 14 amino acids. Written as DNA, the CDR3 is TGTGCCACCAGCGATTCAGAAAAATACAATGAGCAGTTCTTC. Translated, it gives CATSDSEKYNEQFF.

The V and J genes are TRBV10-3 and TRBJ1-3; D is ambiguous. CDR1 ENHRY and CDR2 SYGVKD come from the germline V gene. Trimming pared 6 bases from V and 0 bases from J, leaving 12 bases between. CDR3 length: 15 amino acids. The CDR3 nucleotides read TGTGCCATCAGCCCTGACACCTTCTCTGGAAACACCATATATTTT. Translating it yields CAISPDTFSGNTIYF.